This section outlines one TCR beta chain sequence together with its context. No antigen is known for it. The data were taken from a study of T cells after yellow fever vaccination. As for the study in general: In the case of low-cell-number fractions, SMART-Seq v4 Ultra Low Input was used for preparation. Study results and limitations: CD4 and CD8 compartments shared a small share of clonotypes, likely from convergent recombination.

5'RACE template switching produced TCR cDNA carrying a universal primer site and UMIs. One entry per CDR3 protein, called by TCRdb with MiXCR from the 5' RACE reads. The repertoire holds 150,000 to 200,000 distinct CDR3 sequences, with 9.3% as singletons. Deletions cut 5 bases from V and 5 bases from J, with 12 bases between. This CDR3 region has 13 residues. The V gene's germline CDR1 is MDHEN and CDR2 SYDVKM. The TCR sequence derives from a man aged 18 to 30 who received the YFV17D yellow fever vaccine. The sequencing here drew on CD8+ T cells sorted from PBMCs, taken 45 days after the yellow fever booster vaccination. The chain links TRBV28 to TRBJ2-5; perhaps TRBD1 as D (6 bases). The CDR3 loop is CASSPRGWETQYF. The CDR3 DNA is TGTGCCAGCAGTCCCAGGGGTTGGGAGACCCAGTACTTC.